This T cell receptor (beta chain) was observed in a study of neurological immune-mediated disorders. Whole-study results and caveats: The level of TCR clonal expansion was highest in patients with HTLV-1-associated myelopathy and lowest in multiple sclerosis, where it fell below the level seen in healthy controls.

PBMCs stored at -80 C, 2 million in total, were the source of the unsorted libraries. This clonotype was recorded at least ten times. Its antigen is still unknown. The cDNA came from 5'RACE with 10-nucleotide random UMIs. One entry per CDR3 protein, called by TCRdb with MiXCR from the 5' RACE reads. The sample contains around 61,000 distinct CDR3 sequences, around 5% of which appear only once. The germline V and J ends were trimmed by 5 bases and 8 bases, with 10 bases remaining between them. The CDR3 is 12 amino acids. Germline assignment: CDR1 SGHVS and CDR2 FQNEAQ. The sequencing input was PBMCs. The receptor's source is a human donor with multiple sclerosis. The donor label of this sample is uncertain. The chain employs TRBV7-8 and TRBJ2-1; a weak D match, TRBD1 (5 bases). The chain's CDR3 is CASSPGFDEQFF. Written as DNA, the CDR3 is TGTGCCAGCAGCCCAGGGTTCGATGAGCAGTTCTTC. The full variable domain, its missing parts supplied by reference TRBV7-8 and TRBJ2-1, is GAGVSQSPRYKVAKRGQDVALRCDPISGHVSLFWYQQALGQGPEFLTYFQNEAQLDKSGLPSDRFFAERPEGSVSTLKIQRTQQEDSAVYLCASSPGFDEQFFGPGTRLTVL.